This T cell receptor (beta chain) appears in the sequencing data of a study of blood T cell repertoires in COVID-19 (TCRdb year 2020). About the full investigation: The collaborator samples originated in the United States, Italy and Spain and spanned the acute and convalescent phases of COVID-19. The prospective study material was composed of cDNA or gDNA derived from T cells, B-cell-depleted T cells, or PBMCs. The repertoires were released in a freely available public database meant as a resource for research on the immune response to SARS-CoV-2. Sample metadata almost always included a de-identified subject ID, COVID-19 status, age in years and sex. Deeply sampled blood TCRbeta repertoires from subjects exposed to, actively infected with, or recovered from COVID-19 were included in the dataset. Samples came from the ongoing ImmuneRACE study (first 160 participants) plus 1,254 subjects from 6 global collaborators. HLA class I and class II types, where available, came from metadata supplied by the sample provider rather than from assay-based typing.

Whole blood was collected in K2EDTA tubes by collaborating institutions according to the institutions' own protocols. For TCRbeta analysis, collaborators shipped samples as frozen whole blood, isolated PBMCs, or DNA extracted from either of those sample types. On the study overall, not on this receptor specifically: Clinical and demographic metadata were provided uncurated, with the amount varying by source and participant.

The CDR1 and CDR2 encoded by the germline V gene are MNHNS and SASEGT. The trim is 1 base for V and 5 bases for J, with a gap of 5 bases between the germline ends. The CDR3 covers 13 residues, taking in both the cysteine and the phenylalanine. The read is trimmed to its CDR3 DNA, 39 bases read in frame from base 1. TCRbeta CDR3 regions were amplified from genomic DNA by means of the immunoSEQ Assay, a bias-controlled multiplex PCR. From the authors' description of their analysis: Nucleated cell counts per sample were estimated from amplification of reference gene primers within the assay. Sequence reads were collapsed and filtered to measure the absolute abundance of every unique TCRbeta CDR3 rearrangement. For each sample, productive Simpson clonality was calculated as the square root of Simpson's diversity index across productive rearrangements. The table was pulled from immuneACCESS by TCRdb, which kept in-frame rearrangements only. Such tables lose some clones; where checked, under half of the loss comes from unresolved V genes, and the rest has no known cause. Clone size and the V and J calls come from that table; the DNA yielded D and trimming. The sample includes around 79,000 clones, with roughly 84% observed a single time. The biggest ten clones account for about 6% of the sample.

Remarks on this clone: This clone's antigen is unknown. Nothing much larger sits one base from this clone, and base qualities are not available.

Input material: peripheral blood. This TCR was recovered from a woman in her sixties or seventies with acute or convalescent COVID-19. The sequence links TRBV6-1 to TRBJ2-2, with the identity of the D gene unclear. The CDR3 has the sequence CASSEGYTGELFF. The nucleotide sequence is given as TGTGCCAGCAGTGAAGGTTATACCGGGGAGCTGTTTTTT.